Presented here are 9 T cell receptor beta chains from one specimen sequenced in a study of regulatory T cells in long-lasting Graves disease. Time point reported: newly diagnosed GD, antithyroid drugs for less than 3 months. PBMCs were the source of the RNA used for TCR sequencing. Construction of TCR beta libraries relied on iRepertoire HTBI primers and on Arm-PCR targeting CDR3 regions. MiXCR, run by TCRdb on the multiplex PCR reads, gives a single entry per CDR3 protein. The data contain 450,000 to 600,000 distinct CDR3 sequences, 16% of them singletons. Another study also made use of these data, one on T cells in Graves' hyperthyroidism and ophthalmopathy.

The sample here was peripheral blood mononuclear cells (PBMCs), taken at new diagnosis, from a patient treated with antithyroid drugs. These receptors all stem from a man aged 35 to 55 with Graves disease.

There are many counts of this clonotype. The J gene is TRBJ2-2, the V gene TRBV20-1, with D possibly being TRBD1 or TRBD2 (5 bases each). There are 15 residues in the CDR3. Germline-derived CDR1 and CDR2 are DFQATT and SNEGSKA (reference sequence). Trimming removed 3 bases from V and 2 bases from J, with 13 bases in between. The CDR3 region has the DNA TGCAGTGCTAGGGGGCTAGCAGATAACACCGGGGAGCTGTTTTTT. This translates into CSARGLADNTGELFF.

In this sample, this clonotype turned up many times. The chain employs TRBV28 and TRBJ2-7, with D possibly TRBD2 on 5 matching bases. The CDR3 extends over 13 amino acids. The V gene lost 6 bases and the J gene lost 4 bases, with 13 bases spanning the gap. Germline V gene sequence: CDR1 MDHEN, CDR2 SYDVKM. DNA for the CDR3: TGTGCCAGCAGCTTACTAGGAAAATACGAGCAGTACTTC. It codes for CASSLLGKYEQYF.

Worth noting for this clonotype: A read error may be the cause here, since a much bigger clone is one base away. The chain combines TRBV28 with TRBJ1-1; weak D call: TRBD1 (6 bases). CDR3 size: 12 residues. The germline gives CDR1 MDHEN, CDR2 SYDVKM. The CDR3 bases are TGTGCCGGCAGTCCCGGCGGGGGGGCCGCTTTCTTT. This gives the protein CAGSPGGGAAFF.

This clonotype was found a few times. This chain uses TRBV4-1 with TRBJ2-4, with 7 bases fitting TRBD1. This CDR3 spans 16 amino acids. In germline, CDR1 is MGHRA, CDR2 YSYEKL. Trimming at V came to 0 bases and at J to 8 bases, leaving 10 bases not matched to a gene. This CDR3 reads CASSQEYRGLTYIQYF. The CDR3 bases are TGCGCCAGCAGCCAAGAGTACAGGGGATTAACATACATTCAGTACTTC.

This clonotype was recorded at least ten times. The chain couples TRBV10-3 to TRBJ2-2; the D is unclear. The germline gives CDR1 ENHRY, CDR2 SYGVKD. The CDR3 is 14 amino acids. Between the trimmed V and J ends, which lost 5 bases and 6 bases, there was a span of 13 bases. CDR3 in DNA: TGTGCCATCAGTCCCCAAAATGGGGCCGGGGAGCTGTTTTTT. Protein sequence: CAISPQNGAGELFF.

Ten or more counts support this clonotype. The chain carries TRBV10-3 and TRBJ2-7; tentatively, D is TRBD2 (6 bases). Trimming took off 4 bases at V and 6 bases at J, with 13 bases between the two ends. Germline CDR1 ENHRY, CDR2 SYGVKD. The CDR3 length is 13 residues. The CDR3: CAISGNGGGEQYF. CDR3 sequence (DNA): TGTGCCATCAGTGGTAATGGGGGAGGCGAGCAGTACTTC.

This clonotype was seen repeatedly, ten times or more. The chain couples TRBV7-2 to TRBJ2-5, with 8 bases fitting TRBD2. From germline, CDR1 is SGHTA and CDR2 FQGNSA. The CDR3 is 17 residues long. The junction had 17 bases not matched to a gene; V was cut back by 4 bases and J by 7 bases. The DNA for the CDR3 is TGTGCCAGCAGCTCCCTATTCGGTGCGGGGGGTCCGTCGACCCAGTACTTC. Translated: CASSSLFGAGGPSTQYF.

This clonotype has a handful of counts. The chain is built from TRBV6-1 and TRBJ2-1; 10 bases agree with TRBD2. The CDR3 loop spans 17 amino acids. Germline V gene lookup returns CDR1 MNHNS and CDR2 SASEGT. Trimming cost V 5 bases and J 7 bases; bases outside gene matches: 14. This CDR3 is CASSPTGASGRRNEQFF. Written as DNA, the CDR3 is TGTGCCAGCAGTCCCACGGGGGCTAGCGGGAGAAGGAATGAGCAGTTCTTC.

This clonotype was counted at least ten times. This chain uses TRBV7-3 with TRBJ2-1; either TRBD1 or TRBD2 may fit D (5 bases each). V was cut by 5 bases and J by 2 bases, with 10 bases left in between. This CDR3 spans 14 amino acids. Germline V lookup: CDR1 SGHTA, CDR2 FQGTGA. The CDR3 is CASSTRGAYNEQFF. DNA of the CDR3: TGTGCCAGCAGCACTAGAGGGGCCTACAATGAGCAGTTCTTC.